The text below deals with one T cell receptor beta chain. In the original workflow: Amplifying reference gene primers gave estimates of nucleated cell counts. Generated by immunoSEQ multiplex PCR, the TCRdb table keeps only in-frame clones and is missing some. V and J calls plus clone size are reproduced from that table; the DNA served to infer D and trimming. The table has more than 250,000 clones, around nine tenths seen once. The data stem from a study of blood T cell repertoires in COVID-19. This TCR was sampled from a man aged 50 to 60 with active or convalescent COVID-19. Sequencing was done on a sample of peripheral blood.

This CDR3 reads CASSPQRGGPDTQYF. CDR3 nucleotides: TGTGCCAGCAGTCCTCAGCGGGGGGGTCCAGATACGCAGTATTTT. This chain connects TRBV28 to TRBJ2-3; 10 bases map to TRBD2. The CDR3 sequence is 15 residues long. Germline-derived CDR1 and CDR2 are MDHEN and SYDVKM. V lost 5 bases, J lost 4 bases, and 6 bases stayed unmatched.